This entry is about one T cell receptor (beta chain). As yet, its antigen is unknown. The data belong to a study of cytotoxic CD8 clonotypes in ibrutinib-treated CLL. Study-level information: The average sample held roughly 250,000 productive templates and 75,000 to 100,000 productive rearrangements.

Notes on the study in general: Samples were collected at differing times from sustained-remission and progressing patients. Contraction or stability on treatment was seen for public clonotypes, which were uncommon.

CDR3 length equals 15 residues. Germline-derived CDR1 and CDR2 are MNHEY and SVGAGI. V was shortened by 0 bases and J by 10 bases, with 16 bases between the two germline ends. Here immunoSEQ multiplex PCR was the method, and the copy in TCRdb shows in-frame clones only, minus some. The data contain about 160,000 clones, over 75% of them seen just once; the ten biggest clones take up more than 2.5%. Source: PBMCs, taken at disease progression, from a patient treated with ibrutinib. This clonotype was sampled from a human donor with chronic lymphocytic leukemia. The chain employs TRBV6-5 and TRBJ1-5; tentatively, D is TRBD1 (5 bases). The CDR3 nucleotides read TGTGCCAGCAGTTACTCGAACCAGGGCGGGTCCCCCCAGCATTTT. Residues: CASSYSNQGGSPQHF.